Here is one T cell receptor beta chain with its context. These data belong to a study of blood T cells in healthy people across ages. A second PCR of 7 to 11 cycles used a sample-barcoded 5' primer and a J-beta primer mix. TCRdb used MiXCR to reprocess the 5' RACE reads, holding one entry per CDR3 protein. The table has hundreds of thousands of distinct CDR3 sequences, roughly three fifths seen once. Trimming at V came to 7 bases and at J to 0 bases, leaving 10 bases not matched to a gene. Germline-derived CDR1 and CDR2 are DFQATT and SNEGSKA (reference sequence). This CDR3 comprises 17 residues. Sequencing was done on a sample of blood. The sequence was obtained from a man aged 55 to 70 in good health. The chain combines TRBV20-1 with TRBJ2-3, with TRBD2 matching over 13 bases. The CDR3 protein is CSVNSAGLAGSTDTQYF. In DNA form, the CDR3 reads TGCAGTGTCAACTCAGCGGGACTAGCGGGGAGCACAGATACGCAGTATTTT.